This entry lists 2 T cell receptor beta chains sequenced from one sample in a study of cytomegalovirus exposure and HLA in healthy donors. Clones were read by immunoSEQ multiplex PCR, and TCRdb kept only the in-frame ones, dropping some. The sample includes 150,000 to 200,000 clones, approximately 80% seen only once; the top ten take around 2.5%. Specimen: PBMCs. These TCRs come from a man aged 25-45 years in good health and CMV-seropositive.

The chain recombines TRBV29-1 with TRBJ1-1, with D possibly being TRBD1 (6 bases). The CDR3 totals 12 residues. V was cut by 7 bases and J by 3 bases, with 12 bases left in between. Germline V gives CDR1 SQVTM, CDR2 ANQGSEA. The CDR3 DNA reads TGCAGCGGTGCAGGGGTTTACACTGAAGCTTTCTTT. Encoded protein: CSGAGVYTEAFF.

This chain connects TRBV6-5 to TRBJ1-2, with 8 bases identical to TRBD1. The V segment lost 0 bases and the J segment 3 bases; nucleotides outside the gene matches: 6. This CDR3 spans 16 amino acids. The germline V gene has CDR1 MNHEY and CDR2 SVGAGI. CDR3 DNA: TGTGCCAGCAGTTACTCTGGTGGACAGGGTTACTATGGCTACACCTTC. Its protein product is CASSYSGGQGYYGYTF.